These 12 T cell receptor beta chains originate from one sample sequenced in a study of T cell changes during pregnancy in multiple sclerosis. Using immunoSEQ multiplex PCR, the repertoire was profiled, and TCRdb retains in-frame clones only, with some absent. Altogether about 57,000 clones are present, around nine tenths being singletons, with the ten largest covering more than 0.3%. The material was CD4+ T cells from peripheral blood mononuclear cells, obtained in the third trimester of pregnancy. Every receptor here comes from a female donor with multiple sclerosis, enrolled in a pregnancy study.

The chain has TRBV27 and TRBJ1-1, with a possible D match to TRBD1 (6 bases). Trimming shortened V by 4 bases and J by 1 base, and 16 bases separated the two germline ends. CDR1 and CDR2 (germline): MNHEY, SMNVEV (reference sequence). The CDR3 runs to 16 residues. CDR3 sequence: CASSSLRSRGNTEAFF. CDR3 sequence (DNA): TGTGCCAGCAGTTCATTGCGTTCCAGGGGGAACACTGAAGCTTTCTTT.

This clone was seen just once. This chain joins TRBV6-1 and TRBJ1-2; 9 bases line up with TRBD1. The trim removed 4 bases at V and 4 bases at J, leaving 10 bases unmatched. Germline V gene data show CDR1 as MNHNS and CDR2 as SASEGT. The CDR3 has 16 amino acids. The CDR3 DNA reads TGTGCCAGCAGTGTCGGGACAGGGAGTCATGCCTATGGCTACACCTTC. Translating it yields CASSVGTGSHAYGYTF.

The rearrangement links TRBV20-1 to TRBJ1-2, with 7 bases matching TRBD1. Germline lookup yields CDR1 DFQATT and CDR2 SNEGSKA (reference sequence). This CDR3 is 11 amino acids long. The CDR3 region is CSLDRVRGYTF. The CDR3 DNA reads TGCAGCCTTGACAGGGTTAGAGGCTACACCTTC.

V gene TRBV5-8 combines with J gene TRBJ2-5, with a possible D match to TRBD1 (5 bases). The germline V gene encodes CDR1 SGHTS and CDR2 YDEGEE. CDR3 length: 14 residues. Deletions cut 3 bases from V and 5 bases from J, with 14 bases between. The CDR3: CASSSRQGRETQYF. Here the CDR3 DNA reads TGTGCCAGCAGCTCCCGTCAGGGCAGGGAGACCCAGTACTTC.

This rearrangement joins TRBV7-2 to TRBJ2-7; TRBD2 aligns across 11 bases. With 5 bases clipped from V and 7 bases from J, the junction kept 10 bases outside the gene matches. The length of the CDR3 is 15 residues. Germline CDR1 SGHTA, CDR2 FQGNSA. The DNA for the CDR3 is TGTGCCAGCAGCCCCCTGACTAGCGGGATATGGGAGCAGTACTTC. Its translation: CASSPLTSGIWEQYF.

J is TRBJ1-1 and V is TRBV7-9; 11 bases line up with TRBD1. Trimming at V came to 3 bases and at J to 3 bases, leaving 9 bases not matched to a gene. From germline, CDR1 is SEHNR and CDR2 FQNEAQ (reference sequence). CDR3 length: 17 amino acids. The DNA for the CDR3 is TGTGCCAGCAGCTTCCTCCGGGACAGGGGGAAAGACACTGAAGCTTTCTTT. It is translated as CASSFLRDRGKDTEAFF.

This chain joins TRBV7-2 and TRBJ2-3, with a weak D call TRBD2 (6 bases). V lost 5 bases and J lost 4, with 13 bases in between. Germline CDR1 and CDR2: SGHTA and FQGNSA. CDR3 length equals 14 residues. The CDR3 nucleotides are TGTGCCAGCAGCCGAGCGGGTAGATCAGATACGCAGTATTTT. The encoded protein is CASSRAGRSDTQYF.

The V gene is TRBV30, the J gene TRBJ1-2; no firm D call. Germline V CDR1 and CDR2: GTSNPN, SVGIG (reference sequence). V lost 4 bases and J lost 4, with 10 bases in between. This CDR3 has 12 residues. The DNA for the CDR3 is TGTGCCTGGACCCCGGGTGGCTATGGCTACACCTTC. The encoded protein is CAWTPGGYGYTF.

The chain carries TRBV30 and TRBJ1-1; TRBD1 might be the D (6 bases). V was pared by 0 bases and J by 5 bases, with 7 bases between. This CDR3 comprises 12 residues. Germline loops: CDR1 GTSNPN, CDR2 SVGIG (reference sequence). The CDR3 bases are TGTGCCTGGAGTGTAAGGGGGACTGAAGCTTTCTTT. Its translation: CAWSVRGTEAFF.

The chain combines TRBV2 with TRBJ1-1; no clear D gene. Germline V gene lookup returns CDR1 SNHLY and CDR2 FYNNEI. The CDR3 length is 14 residues. The V end lost 7 bases, the J end lost 1 base, and 13 bases lay between the germline ends. In DNA form, the CDR3 reads TGTGCCAGCACTCGACTCACCCAGAACACTGAAGCTTTCTTT. Its protein is CASTRLTQNTEAFF.

The genes are TRBV5-1 and TRBJ2-7; 11 bases line up with TRBD2. The V gene end was trimmed by 1 base and the J gene end by 2 bases; junction bases not matched to a gene: 8. The CDR3 contains 17 residues. The germline V gene encodes CDR1 SGHRS and CDR2 YFSETQ. The CDR3 here is CASSLRAGTSGAYEQYF. CDR3 DNA: TGCGCCAGCAGCTTGAGGGCCGGGACTAGCGGAGCCTACGAGCAGTACTTC.

The chain combines TRBV27 with TRBJ2-5; TRBD1 matches at 8 bases. Germline V CDR1 and CDR2: MNHEY, SMNVEV (reference sequence). Trimming at V came to 1 base and at J to 5 bases, leaving 6 bases not matched to a gene. The CDR3 loop spans 15 amino acids. Here the CDR3 reads CASSLYGRGRETQYF. The DNA for the CDR3 is TGTGCCAGCAGTTTATACGGCAGGGGGCGGGAGACCCAGTACTTC.